The 21 T cell receptor beta chains given below trace back to one sample, sequenced in a study of T cells in women clearing cervical HPV infection. The repertoire was sequenced with immunoSEQ multiplex PCR; TCRdb's copy has only in-frame clones and lacks some. This repertoire includes about 39,000 clones. Sequencing was done on a sample of blood buffy coat. These receptors were collected from a woman aged 18-69 years with a cervical HPV16 infection that either progressed to CIN3+ or cleared (not recorded which).

Details on this clone: The CDR3 end is not reached by the read, which stops 3 residues before it; the germline J gene fills it in. The chain couples TRBV20-1 to TRBJ2-5; 10 nucleotides agree with TRBD1. The V gene's germline CDR1 is DFQATT and CDR2 SNEGSKA (reference sequence). Trimming took 3 bases from V and 5 from J; bases not matched to a gene: 9. The CDR3 extends over 15 amino acids. The CDR3 here is CSARETGGQSETQYF. The CDR3 bases that were read are TGCAGTGCTAGGGAGACAGGGGGCCAGTCGGAGACC.

As concerns this clone: The junction departs from the called germline gene at one end, perhaps through a read error. The missing CDR3 end, 3 residues past where the read stops, is filled in from the germline J gene. The rearrangement links TRBV7-7 to TRBJ2-1; D is possibly TRBD1 (7 bases). This CDR3 is built from 15 residues. CDR1 and CDR2 (germline): SSHAT, FNYEAQ (reference sequence). The DNA read from the CDR3 is TGTGCTAGCAGCTTAGGAGGGACAGTACACAATGAG. This gives the protein CASSLGGTVHNE. In full, the CDR3 is CASSLGGTVHNEQFF. The whole variable domain, filled in from reference TRBV7-7 and TRBJ2-1, reads GAGVSQSPRYKVTKRGQDVTLRCDPISSHATLYWYQQALGQGPEFLTYFNYEAQPDKSGLPSDRFSAERPEGSISTLTIQRTEQRDSAMYRCASSLGGTVHNEQFFGPGTRLTVL.

In terms of frequency, this clone is medium-sized. Read coverage stops 3 residues before the CDR3 terminus; the germline J gene supplies the remainder. V usage is TRBV20-1 and J usage is TRBJ2-1; TRBD1 matches at 7 bases. This CDR3 has 12 amino acids. Germline CDR1 is DFQATT and CDR2 is SNEGSKA (reference sequence). Trimming took 7 bases from V and 8 from J; bases not matched to a gene: 8. The sequenced part of the CDR3 DNA is TGCAGTGTTAAAGGACAGGCTGATGAG. Its translation is CSVKGQADE. The whole CDR3 sequence reads CSVKGQADEQFF.

A word on this clone: Read coverage stops 3 residues before the CDR3 terminus; the germline J gene supplies the remainder. The chain combines TRBV20-1 with TRBJ2-4; possible D gene TRBD1, 5 bases. This CDR3 is 16 amino acids long. The germline V gene encodes CDR1 DFQATT and CDR2 SNEGSKA (reference sequence). Between the trimmed V and J ends, which lost 3 bases and 0 bases, there was a span of 15 bases. CDR3 DNA (partial): TGCAGTGCTAGTGTTTGGGGCGACATAGCCAAAAACATT. This translates into CSASVWGDIAKNI. The entire CDR3 sequence reads CSASVWGDIAKNIQYF.

About this clone: The CDR3 extends 3 residues past the end of the read, so its final part is completed from the germline J gene. J is TRBJ1-6 and V is TRBV30, with TRBD1 matching 10 bases. The CDR3 totals 13 residues. V was clipped by 3 bases and J by 7 bases; unmatched bases: 0. Germline assignment: CDR1 GTSNPN and CDR2 SVGIG (reference sequence). This chain's CDR3 is CAWRDRGNSPLHF. Incomplete CDR3 DNA: TGTGCCTGGAGGGACAGGGGGAATTCACCC.

As for this clone: The DNA ends 3 residues before the CDR3 does, and the rest of the CDR3 is filled in from the germline J gene. The V and J genes are TRBV29-1 and TRBJ1-4; 9 bases align to TRBD1. This CDR3 is built from 12 residues. J lost 8 bases, V lost 7 bases, and 5 bases had no gene match. The germline CDR1 and CDR2 sequences are SQVTM and ANQGSEA. CDR3 DNA (partial): TGCAGCGCCCGGACAGGGGAAGAAAAA. This sequence encodes CSARTGEEK. From start to end, the CDR3 is CSARTGEEKLFF.

On this clone itself: The missing CDR3 end, 3 residues past where the read stops, is filled in from the germline J gene. The J gene is TRBJ2-3, the V gene TRBV12-3 or TRBV12-4; 13 bases agree with TRBD2. V gave up 6 bases and J gave up 0 bases; unmatched junction bases: 6. This CDR3 is 17 amino acids long. Here the CDR3 reads CASRGLAGPPSTDTQYF. CDR3 bases read: TGTGCCAGCAGGGGACTAGCGGGGCCGCCAAGCACAGATACG.

Worth noting for this clone: The CDR3 end is not reached by the read, which stops 3 residues before it; the germline J gene fills it in. V and J are TRBV19 and TRBJ1-2, with D perhaps TRBD1 (5 bases). Deletions cut 3 bases from V and 3 bases from J, with 11 bases between. The germline gives CDR1 LNHDA, CDR2 SQIVND (reference sequence). The CDR3 has 14 residues. Incomplete CDR3 DNA: TGTGCCAGTAGTATTGACGACAGCTACTATGGC. Translation gives CASSIDDSYYG. The CDR3 as a whole reads CASSIDDSYYGYTF.

With regard to this clone: The read comes to an end 3 residues before the CDR3 does, leaving the germline J gene to fill in the end. V and J are TRBV12-3 or TRBV12-4 and TRBJ2-5, with 12 nucleotides matching TRBD2. The CDR3 contains 16 residues. The V gene end was trimmed by 5 bases and the J gene end by 5 bases; junction bases not matched to a gene: 9. CDR3 sequence reads: CASSDYRLAGDETQYF. Partial CDR3 DNA: TGTGCCAGCAGTGATTACCGACTAGCGGGGGATGAGACC.

CDR3 amino acids: CSASSLAGYEQYF. Incomplete CDR3 DNA: TGCAGTGCTAGTTCGCTAGCGGGGTACGAG. The chain joins TRBV20-1 to TRBJ2-7, with 9 bases lining up with TRBD2. The CDR3 extends 3 residues past the end of the read, so its final part is completed from the germline J gene. Germline-derived CDR1 and CDR2 are DFQATT and SNEGSKA (reference sequence). CDR3 length: 13 residues. V lost 3 bases and J lost 4; bases outside the gene matches: 4.

CDR3 in amino acids: CSARDGDSSGNTIYF. CDR3 bases read: TGCAGTGCTAGAGATGGTGACAGCTCTGGAAACACC. The rearrangement uses TRBV20-1 and TRBJ1-3; maybe TRBD1 (5 bases). The sequenced fragment ends 3 residues before the CDR3 boundary, so the rest is inferred from the germline J gene. The CDR3 length is 15 residues. Germline V gives CDR1 DFQATT, CDR2 SNEGSKA (reference sequence). Trimming removed 0 bases at V and 0 bases at J, with 9 bases between.

A remark on this clone: The read halts 3 residues ahead of the CDR3 end, with the missing end drawn from the germline J gene. This chain connects TRBV20-1 to TRBJ1-2; 8 bases map to TRBD1. The CDR3 runs to 13 residues. Germline CDR1 is DFQATT and CDR2 is SNEGSKA (reference sequence). J was trimmed by 7 bases and V by 6 bases; bases with no gene match: 10. The part of the CDR3 DNA that was read is TGCAGTGCGCGGGTCCAGGGGGCTATTGGC. Translation: CSARVQGAIG. The entire CDR3 reads CSARVQGAIGYTF.

Details on this clone: With the read ending 3 residues before the CDR3 end, the germline J gene is used to fill in that end. The J gene is TRBJ1-2, the V gene TRBV28; D gene uncertain. The V gene's germline CDR1 is MDHEN and CDR2 SYDVKM. The CDR3 length is 14 residues. Trimming cost V 7 bases and J 4 bases, with 16 bases left between them. The CDR3 region is CASNFRRVSYGYTF. The covered CDR3 bases are TGTGCCAGCAATTTTCGACGGGTTAGCTATGGC.

About this clone itself: The read stops 3 residues short of the end of the CDR3; the missing end is completed from the germline J gene. The J gene is TRBJ1-6, the V gene TRBV28, with 7 bases matching TRBD1. The CDR3 has 14 amino acids. Germline V lookup: CDR1 MDHEN, CDR2 SYDVKM. The trim removed 6 bases at V and 9 bases at J, leaving 8 bases unmatched. The CDR3 bases that were read are TGTGCCAGCAGCCAGACAGGGCCGGGTTCACCC. Protein product: CASSQTGPGSP. The whole CDR3 protein is CASSQTGPGSPLHF.

Details on this clone: The read stops 3 residues short of the end of the CDR3; the missing end is completed from the germline J gene. The chain employs TRBV13 and TRBJ2-5, with 8 bases matching TRBD1. With 5 bases clipped from V and 7 bases from J, the junction kept 18 bases outside the gene matches. CDR1 and CDR2 (germline): PRHDT, FYEKMQ (reference sequence). The CDR3 length is 17 residues. The DNA read from the CDR3 is TGTGCCAGCAGCGTCTCAGGGGGCGCCTCCTTAGGTGGGACC. Translated, it gives CASSVSGGASLGGT. The full CDR3 is CASSVSGGASLGGTQYF.

Of note for this clone: The read comes to an end 3 residues before the CDR3 does, leaving the germline J gene to fill in the end. This chain joins TRBV20-1 and TRBJ2-3; 14 bases map to TRBD2. CDR1 is DFQATT, CDR2 SNEGSKA, per germline (reference sequence). V trimming: 3 bases; J trimming: 6 bases; junction bases outside the gene matches: 8. The CDR3 totals 16 residues. The CDR3 region is CSASPGTSGGKDTQYF. The part of the CDR3 DNA that was read is TGCAGTGCTAGTCCCGGGACTAGCGGGGGCAAGGATACG.

CDR3 protein: CASGQNNYGYTF. The part of the CDR3 DNA that was read is TGTGCCAGCGGACAGAATAACTATGGC. The V gene is TRBV2, the J gene TRBJ1-2; a possible D gene is TRBD1 (6 bases). Read coverage stops 3 residues before the CDR3 terminus; the germline J gene supplies the remainder. V was shortened by 8 bases and J by 1 base, with 8 bases between the two germline ends. CDR3 length: 12 residues. Germline CDR1 SNHLY, CDR2 FYNNEI.

In the case of this clone: The read finishes 3 residues shy of the CDR3 end, and the germline J gene is used to complete it. The rearrangement joins TRBV5-4 to TRBJ1-2, with D maybe TRBD1 (5 bases). V was trimmed by 4 bases and J by 7 bases, leaving 17 bases between them. The CDR3 has 14 residues. Germline CDR1 and CDR2: SGHNT and YYREEE (reference sequence). The CDR3 bases that were read are TGTGCCAGCAGCCAGGTGGAGGCGAGGGGTGGC. Protein product: CASSQVEARGG. Given in full, the CDR3 is CASSQVEARGGYTF.

Of note for this clone: The read ends 3 residues early relative to the CDR3; the germline J gene fills the gap. The rearrangement uses TRBV6-1 and TRBJ1-6, with D perhaps TRBD1 (6 bases). The CDR3 length is 16 residues. Trimming pared 1 base from V and 5 bases from J, leaving 12 bases between. Germline-derived CDR1 and CDR2 are MNHNS and SASEGT. CDR3 residues: CASSEDWTENNSPLHF. The part of the CDR3 DNA that was read is TGTGCCAGCAGTGAAGATTGGACAGAAAATAATTCACCC.

A remark on this clone: The read terminates 3 residues before the CDR3 end, so the remaining end is supplied by the germline J gene. This rearrangement joins TRBV5-1 to TRBJ1-4; 7 bases match TRBD1. The germline V gene has CDR1 SGHRS and CDR2 YFSETQ. The V and J ends lost 5 bases and 3 bases, in that order; junction bases with no gene match: 7. CDR3 length equals 15 residues. The chain's CDR3 is CASSLGDRANEKLFF. Partial CDR3 DNA: TGCGCCAGCAGTTTAGGGGACAGAGCTAATGAAAAA.

In the case of this clone: Read coverage stops 3 residues before the CDR3 terminus; the germline J gene supplies the remainder. The chain carries TRBV2 and TRBJ2-7, with unresolved D. The V and J ends lost 0 bases and 2 bases respectively, with 14 bases between them. Germline V gives CDR1 SNHLY, CDR2 FYNNEI. The CDR3 sequence is 16 residues long. CDR3 sequence reads: CASSEAVYSGAYEQYF. CDR3 bases read: TGTGCCAGCAGTGAAGCAGTTTATTCAGGAGCCTACGAG.